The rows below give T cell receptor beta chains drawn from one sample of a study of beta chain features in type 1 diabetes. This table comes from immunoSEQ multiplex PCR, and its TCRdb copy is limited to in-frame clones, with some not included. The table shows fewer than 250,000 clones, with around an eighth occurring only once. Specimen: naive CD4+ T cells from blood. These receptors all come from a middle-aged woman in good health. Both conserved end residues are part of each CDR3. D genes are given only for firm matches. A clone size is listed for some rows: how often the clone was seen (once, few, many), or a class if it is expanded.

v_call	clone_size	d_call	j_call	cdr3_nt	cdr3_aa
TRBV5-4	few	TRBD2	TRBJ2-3	TGTGCCAGCAGCTTACGACTAGCGGGTGACACAGATACGCAGTATTTT	CASSLRLAGDTDTQYF
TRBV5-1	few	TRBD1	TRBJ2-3	TGCGCCAGCAGCTTGGACAGGGGTTCAGGCACAGATACGCAGTATTTT	CASSLDRGSGTDTQYF
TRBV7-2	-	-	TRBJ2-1	TGTGCCAGCACCCCATGGGGCGGTGACAATGAGCAGTTCTTC	CASTPWGGDNEQFF
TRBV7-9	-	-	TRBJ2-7	TGTGCCAGCAGCTTAGTGTTATCCTTTCGACAGCTACCTGGACACGAGCAGTACTTC	CASSLVLSFRQLPGHEQYF
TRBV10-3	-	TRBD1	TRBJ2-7	TGTGCCACGTCCCCGGGACAGGGCGGCTACGAGCAGTACTTC	CATSPGQGGYEQYF
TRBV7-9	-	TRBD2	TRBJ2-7	TGTGCCAGCAGCTTGGGGAGGGCGGGGGAGCAGTACTTC	CASSLGRAGEQYF
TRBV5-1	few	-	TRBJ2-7	TGCGCCAGCAGCTTGGGCGACAGGTCAAACGAGCAGTACTTC	CASSLGDRSNEQYF
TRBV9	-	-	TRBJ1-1	TGTGCCAGCCAAAAGAGATTGAACACTGAAGCTTTCTTT	CASQKRLNTEAFF
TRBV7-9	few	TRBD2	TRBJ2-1	TGTGCCAGCAGCTTAGGGGTAAGCGGGGACTACAATGAGCAGTTCTTC	CASSLGVSGDYNEQFF
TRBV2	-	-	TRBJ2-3	TGTGCCAGCCGAGGGACTCCCCATGGGACAGATACGCAGTATTTT	CASRGTPHGTDTQYF
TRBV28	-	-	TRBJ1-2	TGTGCCAGCAGTCTTTTGCGCTGGGGCTACACCTTC	CASSLLRWGYTF
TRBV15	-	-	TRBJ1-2	TGTGCCACCAGCAGGCTTGCGGACAGCTTCTATGGCTACACCTTC	CATSRLADSFYGYTF
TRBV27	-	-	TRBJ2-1	TGTGCCAGCAGTAGCCTGGGGGGGCATGAGCAGTTCTTC	CASSSLGGHEQFF
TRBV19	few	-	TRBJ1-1	TGTGCCAGTAAACGAGGTTTTTCGAACACTGAAGCTTTCTTT	CASKRGFSNTEAFF
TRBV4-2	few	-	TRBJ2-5	TGTGCCAGCAGCCAGATACCGAGGGAGACCCAGTACTTC	CASSQIPRETQYF
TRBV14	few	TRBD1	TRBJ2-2	TGTGCCAGCAGCCAAAACAGGGGTACCGGGGAGCTGTTTTTT	CASSQNRGTGELFF
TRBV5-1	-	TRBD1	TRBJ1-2	TGCGCCAGCAGCGCTCAGGCGCAGGGGGGAGTCTATGGCTACACCTTC	CASSAQAQGGVYGYTF
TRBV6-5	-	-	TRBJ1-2	TGTGCCAGCAGTTACTCAGGACATTTCCTCTATGGCTACACCTTC	CASSYSGHFLYGYTF
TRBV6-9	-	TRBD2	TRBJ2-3	TGTGCCAGCAGTATTAGCGGGTGGCCTCACGACACAGATACGCAGTATTTT	CASSISGWPHDTDTQYF
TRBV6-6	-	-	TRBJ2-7	TGTGCCAGCAGTGCGTACTACGAGCAGTACTTC	CASSAYYEQYF
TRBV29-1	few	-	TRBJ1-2	TGCAGCGGGGGCGGGGGAGTCTATGGCTACACCTTC	CSGGGGVYGYTF
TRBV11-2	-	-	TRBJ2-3	TGTGCCAGCGCCGCGGGGGCGAGACAGCCAGATACGCAGTATTTT	CASAAGARQPDTQYF
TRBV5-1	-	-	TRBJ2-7	TGCGCCAGCAGCCAGGCAGGGTCGGGCGAGCAGTACTTC	CASSQAGSGEQYF
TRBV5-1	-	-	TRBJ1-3	TGCGCCAGCAGCTCGGACATCAGAAACACCATATATTTT	CASSSDIRNTIYF
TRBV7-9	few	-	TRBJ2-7	TGTGCCAGCAGCTTAGTCGGGGAAGGGCAGTACTTC	CASSLVGEGQYF
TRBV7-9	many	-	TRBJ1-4	TGTGCCAGCAGCGACCCTCGAGGTTCTAATGAAAAACTGTTTTTT	CASSDPRGSNEKLFF
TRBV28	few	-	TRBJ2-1	TGTGCCAGCAGTCTGGACAGCTATTACAATGAGCAGTTCTTC	CASSLDSYYNEQFF
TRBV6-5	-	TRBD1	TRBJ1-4	TGTGCCAGCAGGAAAGGACAGGTCAATAATGAAAAACTGTTTTTT	CASRKGQVNNEKLFF
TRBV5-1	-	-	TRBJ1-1	TGCGCCAGCAGCTTCGGGGGGGCAAAGAACACTGAAGCTTTCTTT	CASSFGGAKNTEAFF
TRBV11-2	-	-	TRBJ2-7	TGTGCCAGCAGCTTAGATGGCCTGGCGGGGTACGAGCAGTACTTC	CASSLDGLAGYEQYF
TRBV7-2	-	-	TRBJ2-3	TGTGCCAGCAGCCACTACACAGATACGCAGTATTTT	CASSHYTDTQYF
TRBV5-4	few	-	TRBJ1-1	TGTGCCAGCAGCTTCCCAGGCATAAGGAACACTGAAGCTTTCTTT	CASSFPGIRNTEAFF
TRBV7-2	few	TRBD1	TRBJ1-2	TGTGCCAGCAGTCGGGACAGGTTCATCTATGGCTACACCTTC	CASSRDRFIYGYTF
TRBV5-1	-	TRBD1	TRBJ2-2	TGCGCCAGCAGCCCCGGGACAGGAGTAACCGGGGAGCTGTTTTTT	CASSPGTGVTGELFF
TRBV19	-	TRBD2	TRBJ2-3	TGTGCCAGTAGTATAGGTGGACTAGCGGGGCGAGATACGCAGTATTTT	CASSIGGLAGRDTQYF
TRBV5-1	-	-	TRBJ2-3	TGCGCCAGCAGCTTGTTCCACTCGCTCAGGGGCTTGGCAGATACGCAGTATTTT	CASSLFHSLRGLADTQYF
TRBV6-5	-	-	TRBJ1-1	TGTGCCAGCAGTTACTCGATCGCGGTATCTGAAGCTTTCTTT	CASSYSIAVSEAFF
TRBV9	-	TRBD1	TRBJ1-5	TGTGCCAGCAGCCTTGACAGGGGTGATCAGCCCCAGCATTTT	CASSLDRGDQPQHF
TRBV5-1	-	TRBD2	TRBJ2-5	TGCGCCAGCAGCTTGGGGCTAGCGGGGAAACAAGAGACCCAGTACTTC	CASSLGLAGKQETQYF
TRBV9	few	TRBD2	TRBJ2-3	TGTGCCAGCAGCGTGGGGACTAGCGGGGGGGCCACAGATACGCAGTATTTT	CASSVGTSGGATDTQYF
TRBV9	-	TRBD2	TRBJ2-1	TGTGCCAGCAGCGTAGGATTGACTAGCGGGTCTAGCTCCTACAATGAGCAGTTCTTC	CASSVGLTSGSSSYNEQFF
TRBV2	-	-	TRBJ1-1	TGTGCCAGCATGGGGCAGGGCTTAGTTGAAGCTTTCTTT	CASMGQGLVEAFF
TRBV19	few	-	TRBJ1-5	TGTGCCAGTAGTATAGGGCAGTTCAATCAGCCCCAGCATTTT	CASSIGQFNQPQHF
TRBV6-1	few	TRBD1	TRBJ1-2	TGTGCCATCTCACCGGGACAGGGATACTATGGCTACACCTTC	CAISPGQGYYGYTF
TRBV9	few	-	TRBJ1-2	TGTGCCAGCAGCGTAGCCCCAGGGTTTAACTATGGCTACACCTTC	CASSVAPGFNYGYTF
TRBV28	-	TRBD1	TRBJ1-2	TGTGCCAGCAGCCCCGGGACAGGGTATGGCTACACCTTC	CASSPGTGYGYTF
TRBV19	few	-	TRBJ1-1	TGTGCCAGTAGTATTACGAGGGACACTGAAGCTTTCTTT	CASSITRDTEAFF
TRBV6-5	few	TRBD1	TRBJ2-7	TGTGCCAGCAGTTTGGGACAGGGGGACCACGAGCAGTACTTC	CASSLGQGDHEQYF
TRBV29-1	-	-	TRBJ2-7	TGCAGCGTTGAAGCCAACTCCTACGAGCAGTACTTC	CSVEANSYEQYF
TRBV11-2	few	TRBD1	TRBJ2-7	TGTGCCAGCAGCTTATGGGTACAGGGGAACGAGCAGTACTTC	CASSLWVQGNEQYF
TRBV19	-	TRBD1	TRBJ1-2	TGTGCCAGTAGTACGGGACAGTCCTATGGCTACACCTTC	CASSTGQSYGYTF
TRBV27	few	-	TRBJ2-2	TGTGCCAGCAGTTTATCTTTCTCCAGGGTCGATGGCACCGGGGAGCTGTTTTTT	CASSLSFSRVDGTGELFF
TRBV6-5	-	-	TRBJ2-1	TGTGCCAGCAGGTTACAACGCCACAATGAGCAGTTCTTC	CASRLQRHNEQFF
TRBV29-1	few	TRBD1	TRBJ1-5	TGCAGCGAGAGCCGGGACAGGGGAAGGCAGCCCCAGCATTTT	CSESRDRGRQPQHF
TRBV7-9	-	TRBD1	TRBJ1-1	TGTGCCAGCAGCCCGGGACAGGGGAATGCTTTCTTT	CASSPGQGNAFF